Described below is a single T cell receptor (beta chain) sequence and its context. Its antigen is unidentified. The data derive from a study of cytomegalovirus exposure and HLA in healthy donors. Study-level results: Later analysis identified 15,000 to 20,000 TCR beta sequences associated with HLA alleles, using a false discovery rate threshold of 0.05.

In the PCR, 60 Vbeta and 13 Jbeta primers were used. Clones were sequenced by immunoSEQ multiplex PCR, and TCRdb holds only the in-frame ones, with some missing. This table has 100,000 to 120,000 clones, 70% to 75% appearing once. This CDR3 is built from 14 residues. The V end lost 0 bases, the J end lost 3 bases, and 8 bases lay between the germline ends. Germline V gene lookup returns CDR1 SGHDN and CDR2 FVKESK. The specimen was PBMCs. V gene TRBV14 combines with J gene TRBJ1-1, with D hard to call. The TCR comes from a middle-aged man in good health and CMV-seronegative. CDR3 DNA sequence: TGTGCCAGCAGCCAAGATGTTCAGTACACTGAAGCTTTCTTT. Protein: CASSQDVQYTEAFF.